These 29 T cell receptor beta chains came from one sample sequenced in a study of blood T cell repertoires in COVID-19. Assay: immunoSEQ multiplex PCR; the TCRdb copy retains only in-frame clones and omits some. The table records roughly 290,000 clones, approximately 83% of them present only once. What was sequenced was PBMCs or T cells enriched from blood (not recorded which). All receptors derive from a young woman who had recovered from COVID-19.

The rearrangement links TRBV3-1 (or the pseudogene TRBV3-2) to TRBJ1-2; the match to TRBD1 covers 7 bases. V shed 5 bases and J 4 bases; nucleotides not matched to a gene: 13. The CDR3 runs 16 residues. Germline assignment: CDR1 LGHDT and CDR2 YNNKEL (reference sequence). The DNA of the CDR3 is TGTGCCAGCAGCAACCAAGTAAGAGGGGGCAGCTATGGCTACACCTTC. Amino acid sequence: CASSNQVRGGSYGYTF.

V and J are TRBV5-5 and TRBJ1-2, with 8 nucleotides matching TRBD1. The V gene end was trimmed by 4 bases and the J gene end by 8 bases; junction bases not matched to a gene: 10. From germline, CDR1 is SGHKS and CDR2 YYEKEE (reference sequence). This CDR3 has 14 residues. CDR3 DNA sequence: TGTGCCAGCAGCCAGGGACAGGCCGCGGGGGGCTACACCTTC. The encoded protein is CASSQGQAAGGYTF. Full variable domain (remainder filled in from reference TRBV5-5 and TRBJ1-2): DAGVTQSPTHLIKTRGQQVTLRCSPISGHKSVSWYQQVLGQGPQFIFQYYEKEERGRGNFPDRFSARQFPNYSSELNVNALLLGDSALYLCASSQGQAAGGYTFGSGTRLTVV.

The table lists this clone with a few counts. The rearrangement uses TRBV7-9 and TRBJ1-1, with 8 bases that match TRBD1. The V segment lost 4 bases and the J segment 3 bases; nucleotides outside the gene matches: 4. Germline values: CDR1 SEHNR, CDR2 FQNEAQ (reference sequence). This CDR3 contains 14 residues. The DNA for the CDR3 is TGTGCCAGCAGCTCCCAGGGGGCCGACACTGAAGCTTTCTTT. Its protein product is CASSSQGADTEAFF.

The chain combines TRBV19 with TRBJ1-6; D is uncertain. The CDR3 runs to 15 residues. The V gene's germline CDR1 is LNHDA and CDR2 SQIVND (reference sequence). V dropped 5 bases and J dropped 0 bases, with 8 bases sitting between them. CDR3 sequence: CASSSGSSYNSPLHF. The DNA of the CDR3 is TGTGCCAGTAGTTCTGGGAGCTCCTATAATTCACCCCTCCACTTT.

The sample holds a few counts of this clone. The CDR3 DNA reads as TGTGCCTGGACAGTCAACAGAAACACCATATATTTT. Its translation: CAWTVNRNTIYF. The V gene is TRBV30, the J gene TRBJ1-3; no reliable D call. The CDR3 is 12 residues long. CDR1 is GTSNPN and CDR2 is SVGIG in the germline V gene (reference sequence). V was shortened by 4 bases and J by 5 bases, with 9 bases between the two germline ends.

This clone appeared once. The rearrangement uses TRBV28 and TRBJ1-3; D remains unclear. CDR1 MDHEN and CDR2 SYDVKM come from the germline V gene. This CDR3 comprises 15 residues. The V and J ends lost 2 bases and 1 base respectively, with 9 bases between them. The CDR3 reads CASSLVGVSGNTIYF. CDR3 in DNA: TGTGCCAGCAGTTTAGTCGGTGTTTCTGGAAACACCATATATTTT. The full variable domain, its missing parts supplied by reference TRBV28 and TRBJ1-3, is DVKVTQSSRYLVKRTGEKVFLECVQDMDHENMFWYRQDPGLGLRLIYFSYDVKMKEKGDIPEGYSVSREKKERFSLILESASTNQTSMYLCASSLVGVSGNTIYFGEGSWLTVV.

CDR3 loop: CASSQFWTRSEYF. The CDR3 DNA sequence: TGCGCCAGCAGTCAATTCTGGACAAGATCGGAGTACTTC. V gene TRBV23-1 combines with J gene TRBJ2-7; D might be TRBD1 (5 bases). TRBV23-1 is labeled an ORF, and its function is uncertain. With 1 base removed from V and 11 bases from J, the gap between germline ends came to 15 bases. The CDR3 has 13 residues.

The rearrangement joins TRBV19 to TRBJ2-2, with 8 positions matching TRBD2. The trim removed 9 bases at V and 5 bases at J, leaving 8 bases unmatched. Per the germline V gene, CDR1 is LNHDA and CDR2 is SQIVND (reference sequence). This CDR3 is built from 14 residues. CDR3 region: CARRGGPGTGELFF. The CDR3 nucleotides read TGTGCCAGGCGCGGGGGGCCGGGGACCGGGGAGCTGTTTTTT.

This chain joins TRBV15 and TRBJ2-1; possibly TRBD2 for D (5 bases). The CDR3 is 16 residues long. Per the germline V gene, CDR1 is LNHNV and CDR2 is YYDKDF (reference sequence). The ends were cut back, 0 bases at V and 7 bases at J, with 16 bases in the middle. The DNA of the CDR3 is TGTGCCACCAGCAGAGATCTCGAAATTCGAGGGAATGAGCAGTTCTTC. This encodes CATSRDLEIRGNEQFF.

In this sample, this clone turned up once. This rearrangement joins TRBV10-3 to TRBJ1-6, with D possibly matching TRBD1 (6 bases). V was cut by 6 bases and J by 0 bases, with 12 bases left in between. The CDR3 sequence is 16 residues long. CDR1 is ENHRY and CDR2 is SYGVKD in the germline V gene. The CDR3 DNA is TGTGCCATCAGACAGGACAGAGACTCCTATAATTCACCCCTCCACTTT. It translates to CAIRQDRDSYNSPLHF.

The CDR3 sequence is CSVERSGGKTQYF. CDR3 nucleotides: TGCAGCGTTGAACGAAGCGGGGGTAAGACCCAGTACTTC. The chain recombines TRBV29-1 with TRBJ2-5; TRBD2 matches at 8 bases. The length of the CDR3 is 13 residues. Unmatched junction bases numbered 5, after V lost 2 bases and J lost 6 bases. Germline V lookup: CDR1 SQVTM, CDR2 ANQGSEA.

V usage is TRBV3-1 (or the pseudogene TRBV3-2) and J usage is TRBJ2-1; 14 nucleotides line up with TRBD2. The CDR3 has 19 amino acids. Germline loops: CDR1 LGHDT, CDR2 YNNKEL (reference sequence). The V segment lost 0 bases and the J segment 0 bases; nucleotides outside the gene matches: 4. CDR3 residues: CASSQDRLAGGSSYNEQFF. The CDR3 nucleotides read TGTGCCAGCAGCCAAGATAGACTAGCGGGGGGGAGCTCCTACAATGAGCAGTTCTTC.

The V call is TRBV6-5, the J call TRBJ1-2; 7 positions agree with TRBD1. CDR1 and CDR2 (germline): MNHEY, SVGAGI. The CDR3 runs 14 residues. J gave up 0 bases and V 7 bases, and 5 bases lay outside the gene matches. Here the CDR3 DNA reads TGTGCCAGCATTCCCGACAGGGCTAACTATGGCTACACCTTC. As protein: CASIPDRANYGYTF.

This chain connects TRBV5-1 to TRBJ2-5, with D possibly being TRBD1 (5 bases). From germline, CDR1 is SGHRS and CDR2 YFSETQ. This CDR3 has 14 residues. Deletions cut 4 bases from V and 1 base from J, with 11 bases between. CDR3 DNA sequence: TGCGCCAGCAGCAAAGGGGCCCCCCAAGAGACCCAGTACTTC. It encodes CASSKGAPQETQYF.

This clone was detected once. The rearrangement uses TRBV28 and TRBJ1-1; 7 bases agree with TRBD1. The V segment lost 5 bases and the J segment 1 base; nucleotides outside the gene matches: 4. Looked up from germline, CDR1 is MDHEN and CDR2 is SYDVKM. The CDR3 runs 14 residues. CDR3 in amino acids: CASSLNRGNTEAFF. The CDR3 nucleotides read TGTGCCAGCAGTCTCAACAGGGGGAACACTGAAGCTTTCTTT.

This clone was found a few times. V usage is TRBV18 and J usage is TRBJ2-7, with 7 bases identical to TRBD2. V shed 2 bases, J shed 0 bases, and the junction held 1 base outside the gene matches. Germline CDR1 is KGHSH and CDR2 is LQKENI. This CDR3 is built from 14 residues. CDR3: CASSPGTTSYEQYF. In DNA, the CDR3 is TGTGCCAGCTCACCAGGGACTACCTCCTACGAGCAGTACTTC.

This clone was counted only a few times. The chain uses TRBV6-2 or TRBV6-3 and TRBJ2-7, with D possibly matching TRBD2 (6 bases). The V and J ends lost 3 bases and 2 bases respectively, with 11 bases between them. Germline CDR1 and CDR2: MNHEY and SVGEGT. CDR3 length: 14 residues. CDR3 sequence reads: CASSYLAGTYEQYF. The CDR3 DNA reads TGTGCCAGCAGTTATTTGGCGGGAACCTACGAGCAGTACTTC.

This clone was picked up one time. This rearrangement joins TRBV9 to TRBJ2-2; D perhaps matches TRBD1 (6 bases). The CDR3 extends over 14 amino acids. Germline V gene lookup returns CDR1 SGDLS and CDR2 YYNGEE. Trimming took off 3 bases at V and 6 bases at J, with 12 bases between the two ends. In DNA, the CDR3 is TGTGCCAGCAGCGCACAGGGTCGGCCCGGGGAGCTGTTTTTT. This gives the protein CASSAQGRPGELFF.

The chain uses TRBV30 and TRBJ1-5; 12 nucleotides align to TRBD1. This CDR3 is built from 17 residues. The trim removed 0 bases at V and 5 bases at J, leaving 8 bases unmatched. The germline V gene has CDR1 GTSNPN and CDR2 SVGIG (reference sequence). The DNA for the CDR3 is TGTGCCTGGAGTGTAGAGTGGGGACAGGGGGCTGATCAGCCCCAGCATTTT. Amino acid sequence: CAWSVEWGQGADQPQHF.

This clone was seen only once. The V call is TRBV14, the J call TRBJ2-7; maybe TRBD1 (6 bases). This CDR3 contains 15 residues. Trimming stripped 2 bases from V and 0 bases from J, with 11 bases between. Per the germline V gene, CDR1 is SGHDN and CDR2 is FVKESK. Here the CDR3 DNA reads TGTGCCAGCAGCCAAAGGGGGATGAGCTCCTACGAGCAGTACTTC. This translates into CASSQRGMSSYEQYF.

The chain has TRBV7-9 and TRBJ1-2, with D hard to call. The CDR3 totals 14 residues. Trimming removed 5 bases from V and 1 base from J, with 11 bases in between. CDR1 and CDR2 from the germline V gene are SEHNR and FQNEAQ (reference sequence). The CDR3 coding sequence is TGTGCCAGCAGCCTAGATACAATTAACTATGGCTACACCTTC. Its translation is CASSLDTINYGYTF.

The CDR3 sequence: CASRDGGIEAFF. The CDR3 DNA sequence: TGTGCCAGCAGGGACGGGGGTATTGAAGCTTTCTTT. V and J are TRBV7-9 and TRBJ1-1, with D possibly matching TRBD1 (5 bases). The CDR3 runs 12 residues. The V end lost 6 bases, the J end lost 7 bases, and 12 bases lay between the germline ends. Germline-derived CDR1 and CDR2 are SEHNR and FQNEAQ (reference sequence).

J is TRBJ2-7 and V is TRBV27; no reliable D call. Germline V gene data show CDR1 as MNHEY and CDR2 as SMNVEV (reference sequence). V dropped 3 bases and J dropped 3 bases, with 12 bases sitting between them. The CDR3 loop spans 14 amino acids. Here the CDR3 DNA reads TGTGCCAGCAGTTTCTTCCGGGTGGGCTACGAGCAGTACTTC. Its translation is CASSFFRVGYEQYF.

The rearrangement uses TRBV9 and TRBJ2-1, with TRBD2 as a possible D gene (6 bases). Trimming shortened V by 0 bases and J by 9 bases, and 16 bases separated the two germline ends. CDR1 SGDLS and CDR2 YYNGEE come from the germline V gene. The CDR3 totals 15 residues. The CDR3 nucleotides are TGTGCCAGCAGCGTAGGGGACTCTCCGTTAGCTGAGCAGTTCTTC. Its translation is CASSVGDSPLAEQFF.

The V gene is TRBV9, the J gene TRBJ2-4; 8 bases map to TRBD2. The junction had 4 bases not matched to a gene; V was cut back by 4 bases and J by 7 bases. The V gene's germline CDR1 is SGDLS and CDR2 YYNGEE. The CDR3 is 13 amino acids. CDR3 nucleotides: TGTGCCAGCAGCTCTAGCGGGCCGAACATTCAGTACTTC. It is translated as CASSSSGPNIQYF. The whole variable domain, filled in from reference TRBV9 and TRBJ2-4, reads DSGVTQTPKHLITATGQRVTLRCSPRSGDLSVYWYQQSLDQGLQFLIQYYNGEERAKGNILERFSAQQFPDLHSELNLSSLELGDSALYFCASSSSGPNIQYFGAGTRLSVL.

This rearrangement joins TRBV11-2 to TRBJ1-1, with TRBD1 as a possible D gene (6 bases). Trimming left V 5 bases short and J 5 bases short, with 15 bases between. There are 14 residues in the CDR3. Germline CDR1 SGHAT, CDR2 FQNNGV. CDR3 amino acids: CASSGIPGETEAFF. The CDR3 DNA reads TGTGCCAGCAGCGGAATTCCAGGGGAGACTGAAGCTTTCTTT.

The rearrangement links TRBV10-3 to TRBJ1-4; no reliable D call. The CDR3 loop spans 13 amino acids. From germline, CDR1 is ENHRY and CDR2 SYGVKD. V dropped 3 bases and J dropped 3 bases, with 5 bases sitting between them. The CDR3 reads CAISDTANEKLFF. The CDR3 DNA follows: TGTGCCATCAGTGACACAGCTAATGAAAAACTGTTTTTT.

The chain carries TRBV7-1 and TRBJ1-6; 9 positions match TRBD1. TRBV7-1 is noted as an ORF with a role that remains uncertain. V shed 3 bases, J shed 9 bases, and the junction held 33 bases outside the gene matches. The CDR3 sequence is 24 residues long. In DNA form, the CDR3 reads TGTGCCAGCAGCTCTCGAACGCCATTCTATCCGGGACAGGGTATGACCATGCCCGGTTCACCCCTCCACTTT. The encoded protein is CASSSRTPFYPGQGMTMPGSPLHF.

The chain carries TRBV9 and TRBJ1-1; D not certain. Germline values: CDR1 SGDLS, CDR2 YYNGEE. Between the trimmed V and J ends, which lost 1 base and 2 bases, there was a span of 9 bases. This CDR3 is built from 14 residues. CDR3 bases: TGTGCCAGCAGCGTATACACACGTAACACTGAAGCTTTCTTT. It translates to CASSVYTRNTEAFF.